These 19 T cell receptor beta chains originate from one sample sequenced in a study of OX40 agonist ivuxolimab in advanced cancers. Generated by immunoSEQ multiplex PCR, the TCRdb table keeps only in-frame clones and is missing some. The sample carries under 50,000 clones, about 85% recorded once. The sequenced sample was CD4+ or CD8+ T cells sorted from blood, obtained in a trial of the OX40 agonist ivuxolimab. These receptor sequences come from an adult with an advanced solid tumor such as melanoma, head and neck, liver or kidney cancer.

The chain uses TRBV6-6 and TRBJ2-3, with 9 positions matching TRBD2. This CDR3 comprises 15 residues. Germline CDR1 reads MNHNY; CDR2 reads SVGAGI (reference sequence). V trimming: 2 bases; J trimming: 5 bases; junction bases outside the gene matches: 5. The CDR3 is CASSYTAGGQDTQYF. Here the CDR3 DNA reads TGTGCCAGCAGTTACACGGCGGGGGGGCAAGATACGCAGTATTTT.

Written as DNA, the CDR3 is TGTGCCATCAGATTAGCGGGGGGGCTGACAGATACGCAGTATTTT. Its protein product is CAIRLAGGLTDTQYF. The genes are TRBV10-3 and TRBJ2-3; 11 bases line up with TRBD2. The germline V gene has CDR1 ENHRY and CDR2 SYGVKD. CDR3 length: 15 amino acids. Trimming at V came to 6 bases and at J to 3 bases, leaving 5 bases not matched to a gene.

The chain uses TRBV7-9 and TRBJ2-7; no clear D gene. V was shortened by 4 bases and J by 4 bases, with 14 bases between the two germline ends. The length of the CDR3 is 14 residues. CDR1 and CDR2 from the germline V gene are SEHNR and FQNEAQ (reference sequence). This CDR3 reads CASSSPETFYEQYF. CDR3 sequence (DNA): TGTGCCAGCAGCTCCCCTGAGACCTTTTACGAGCAGTACTTC.

The chain uses TRBV28 and TRBJ1-4; D perhaps matches TRBD1 (6 bases). Trimming took off 6 bases at V and 8 bases at J, with 16 bases between the two ends. CDR3 length equals 14 residues. Looked up from germline, CDR1 is MDHEN and CDR2 is SYDVKM. DNA for the CDR3: TGTGCCAGCAGCCCCGACAGGCCAGGGGAAAAACTGTTTTTT. It encodes CASSPDRPGEKLFF.

A single count supports this clone. The chain couples TRBV7-2 to TRBJ1-5; no reliable D call. Trimming left V 5 bases short and J 4 bases short, with 9 bases between. The CDR3 sequence is 13 residues long. CDR1 and CDR2 from the germline V gene are SGHTA and FQGNSA. The DNA for the CDR3 is TGTGCCAGCAGCGAACGGGTAAATCAGCCCCAGCATTTT. Translation gives CASSERVNQPQHF.

The chain has TRBV18 and TRBJ2-6; TRBD2 matches at 7 bases. The CDR3 contains 17 residues. Germline V gene sequence: CDR1 KGHSH, CDR2 LQKENI. V lost 3 bases to trimming and J lost 0 bases; unmatched junction nucleotides: 5. In nucleotides, the CDR3 is TGTGCCAGCTCACCCCAGGGAGGGACCTCTGGGGCCAACGTCCTGACTTTC. Translated, it gives CASSPQGGTSGANVLTF.

The genes are TRBV19 and TRBJ1-6; no definite D call. CDR1 and CDR2 from the germline V gene are LNHDA and SQIVND (reference sequence). The CDR3 spans 13 residues. Trimming took off 8 bases at V and 6 bases at J, with 11 bases between the two ends. The CDR3 sequence: CASRVGINSPLHF. CDR3 DNA sequence: TGTGCCAGTCGGGTCGGAATTAATTCACCCCTCCACTTT.

The chain combines TRBV4-1 with TRBJ2-5, with 13 bases matching TRBD2. The DNA matches TRBJ2-7 better at its end, which makes the J call doubtful. Per the germline V gene, CDR1 is MGHRA and CDR2 is YSYEKL. The CDR3 totals 16 residues. The CDR3 region is CASSRSGLAGTYEQYF. The CDR3 region has the DNA TGCGCCAGCAGCCGTTCGGGACTAGCGGGGACCTACGAGCAGTACTTC.

The chain has TRBV2 and TRBJ2-5; 10 nucleotides agree with TRBD2. V gave up 6 bases and J gave up 3 bases; unmatched junction bases: 7. The CDR3 length is 15 residues. Germline-derived CDR1 and CDR2 are SNHLY and FYNNEI. CDR3 residues: CASRLRAGGEETQYF. CDR3 coding DNA: TGTGCCAGCAGGCTTAGAGCGGGGGGGGAAGAGACCCAGTACTTC.

The rearrangement links TRBV11-3 to TRBJ1-4, with TRBD1 matching over 8 bases. Per the germline V gene, CDR1 is SGHNT and CDR2 is YENEEA. The junction had 9 bases not matched to a gene; V was cut back by 5 bases and J by 7 bases. The CDR3 sequence is 15 residues long. The CDR3 loop reads CASSRRQGLGEKLFF. The CDR3 DNA follows: TGTGCCAGCAGCCGGAGACAGGGGCTGGGTGAAAAACTGTTTTTT.

The chain recombines TRBV9 with TRBJ2-1, with D uncertain. V was pared by 0 bases and J by 8 bases, with 9 bases between. CDR3 length equals 13 residues. Germline-derived CDR1 and CDR2 are SGDLS and YYNGEE. The CDR3 protein is CASSVGLLDEQFF. CDR3 DNA: TGTGCCAGCAGCGTAGGTCTACTGGATGAGCAGTTCTTC.

The genes are TRBV29-1 and TRBJ2-3; TRBD1 matches 7 bases. Germline trimming cut 0 bases from V and 2 bases from J; bases unmatched to any gene: 8. CDR1 is SQVTM and CDR2 is ANQGSEA in the germline V gene. The CDR3 sequence is 16 residues long. DNA of the CDR3: TGCAGCGTTGAAGATCTTTCAGGGGGATTCACAGATACGCAGTATTTT. As protein: CSVEDLSGGFTDTQYF.

This chain connects TRBV5-6 to TRBJ2-1; TRBD2 might be the D (6 bases). Germline V lookup: CDR1 SGHDT, CDR2 YYEEEE. This CDR3 has 16 amino acids. V was shortened by 0 bases and J by 4 bases, with 14 bases between the two germline ends. DNA of the CDR3: TGTGCCAGCAGCTTGGCCGGGGGACTTCGGTACAATGAGCAGTTCTTC. It encodes CASSLAGGLRYNEQFF.

The CDR3 here is CASSFLGGPGDQYF. CDR3 in DNA: TGCGCCAGCAGCTTCCTTGGGGGACCCGGCGACCAGTACTTC. This chain uses TRBV5-1 with TRBJ2-5; D may be TRBD1 or TRBD2 (5 bases each). Germline assignment: CDR1 SGHRS and CDR2 YFSETQ. The ends were cut back, 2 bases at V and 10 bases at J, with 18 bases in the middle. The CDR3 consists of 14 residues.

The V call is TRBV27, the J call TRBJ2-5; the D is unclear. The J call is doubtful: the DNA matches TRBJ2-7 better. From germline, CDR1 is MNHEY and CDR2 SMNVEV (reference sequence). CDR3 length equals 13 residues. The CDR3 DNA sequence: TGTGCCAGCAGTTTTAAGGAGTCCTACGAGCAGTACTTC. Translated: CASSFKESYEQYF.

The count of this clone is one. The germline gene is not matched at one end of the junction; a read error may be the cause. The chain combines TRBV6-5 with TRBJ2-7, with 7 bases fitting TRBD1. This CDR3 contains 12 residues. Germline V gives CDR1 MNHEY, CDR2 SVGAGI. CDR3: CASSSNDRVENF. CDR3 bases: TGTGCCAGCAGTTCCAACGACAGGGTTGAGAACTTC.

Points on this clone: At one end the junction does not follow the germline gene, possibly because of a read error. This chain connects TRBV7-7 to TRBJ2-1, with D perhaps TRBD1 (5 bases). CDR1 SSHAT and CDR2 FNYEAQ come from the germline V gene (reference sequence). CDR3 length: 15 amino acids. CDR3: CASSLELTAYNEQFF. Here the CDR3 DNA reads TGTGCTAGCAGCTTAGAGTTGACAGCCTACAATGAGCAGTTCTTC.

The V call is TRBV2, the J call TRBJ2-5; D might be TRBD1 or TRBD2, each matching 5 bases. Trimming took 4 bases from V and 10 from J, leaving 13 bases between them. The length of the CDR3 is 12 residues. CDR1 is SNHLY, CDR2 FYNNEI, per germline. The CDR3 here is CASSGDLRVQYF. Here the CDR3 DNA reads TGTGCCAGCAGTGGGGACCTCAGGGTCCAGTACTTC.

The J gene is TRBJ1-5, the V gene TRBV6-5; no reliable D call. Per the germline V gene, CDR1 is MNHEY and CDR2 is SVGAGI. V lost 3 bases and J 2 bases, leaving 11 bases between the germline ends. CDR3 length: 15 amino acids. CDR3 in amino acids: CASSYTWGGNQPQHF. CDR3 DNA: TGTGCCAGCAGTTATACCTGGGGAGGCAATCAGCCCCAGCATTTT.